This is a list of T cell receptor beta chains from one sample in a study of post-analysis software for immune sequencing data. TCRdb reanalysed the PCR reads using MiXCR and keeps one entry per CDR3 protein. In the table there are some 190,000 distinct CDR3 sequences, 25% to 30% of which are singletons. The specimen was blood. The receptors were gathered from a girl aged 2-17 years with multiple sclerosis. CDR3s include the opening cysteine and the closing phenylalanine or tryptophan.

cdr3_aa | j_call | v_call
CASSMHGTGNTIYF | TRBJ1-3 | TRBV19
CASSQGTSGVYNEQFF | TRBJ2-1 | TRBV7-3
CASSLTGPTYEQYF | TRBJ2-7 | TRBV28
CASSLAGRVQETQYF | TRBJ2-5 | TRBV5-1
CASSSGTSGALYEQYF | TRBJ2-7 | TRBV11-2
CASSGQFPEAFF | TRBJ1-1 | TRBV18
CASSQASKRITDTQYF | TRBJ2-3 | TRBV4-1
CASSLALTSGSDEQFF | TRBJ2-1 | TRBV7-8
CATSRADRGPFNEQFF | TRBJ2-1 | TRBV15
CSARTGGAWDAFF | TRBJ1-1 | TRBV20-1
CASTPGISYGYTF | TRBJ1-2 | TRBV12-3/TRBV12-4
CASSSLGQGGNQPQHF | TRBJ1-5 | TRBV28
CSAQDRARSGANVLTF | TRBJ2-6 | TRBV20-1
CASSQGVVQPQHF | TRBJ1-5 | TRBV4-1
CATSRGSASSTDTQYF | TRBJ2-3 | TRBV15
CASSLSSGGYNEQFF | TRBJ2-1 | TRBV7-3
CASSWAGTHEQYF | TRBJ2-7 | TRBV5-6
CATSRLTSGETQYF | TRBJ2-5 | TRBV15
CSASGDRNDGEQYF | TRBJ2-7 | TRBV20-1
CASSSEGVTGSTYNEQFF | TRBJ2-1 | TRBV13
CASSPGTRMGMGYTF | TRBJ1-2 | TRBV5-1
CSATPHDGNTEAFF | TRBJ1-1 | TRBV20-1
CASSRPDSNEQYF | TRBJ2-7 | TRBV3-1
CASSLAGSHSGNTIYF | TRBJ1-3 | TRBV5-1
CSAHLGYNEQFF | TRBJ2-1 | TRBV29-1
CSVERAQGSFGYTF | TRBJ1-2 | TRBV29-1
CASSTGLSHEQYF | TRBJ2-7 | TRBV11-2
CASSQGRNTKAFF | TRBJ1-1 | TRBV3-1
CASSLEGPGEKLFF | TRBJ1-4 | TRBV5-1
CASRLLGGGSNQPQHF | TRBJ1-5 | TRBV2
CASSLGGTAAYEQYF | . | TRBV7-8
CASSQNRGREHGYTF | TRBJ1-2 | TRBV18